This TCR beta chain appears in the sequencing data of a study of blood T cell repertoires in COVID-19. As for the study in general: The study drew acute and convalescent COVID-19 samples from the United States, Italy and Spain. T cells, B-cell-depleted T cells, or PBMCs provided the cDNA or gDNA that served as material.

This clone appeared a few times. Germline CDR1 MNHEY, CDR2 SMNVEV (reference sequence). Between the trimmed V and J ends, which lost 2 bases and 4 bases, there was a span of 6 bases. The CDR3 contains 13 residues. In the authors' methods: Using reference gene primer amplification, nucleated cell counts were estimated. The data were produced by immunoSEQ multiplex PCR, yet TCRdb's version contains in-frame clones alone and is incomplete. For V, J and clone size, that table is used; D and trimming come from the DNA. The sample records about 88,000 clones, more than 85% being singletons. What was sequenced was peripheral blood. The TCR sequence derives from a man in his sixties with acute or convalescent COVID-19. V is TRBV27 and J is TRBJ1-5; no firm D call. CDR3 sequence (DNA): TGTGCCAGCAGTTTAGGGCAGAATCAGCCCCAGCATTTT. This translates into CASSLGQNQPQHF.